This record concerns one T cell receptor (beta chain) sequence. This CDR3 is built from 15 residues. V dropped 5 bases and J dropped 2; count of bases not matched to a gene: 5. Germline V gene sequence: CDR1 SGHTA, CDR2 FQGNSA. In the study's own analysis: Estimation of nucleated cell counts relied on the amplification of reference gene primers. Libraries were prepared by immunoSEQ multiplex PCR; TCRdb keeps only in-frame clonotypes and omits some of them. The DNA gave D and trimming, while V, J and clone size come from that table. The sample carries approximately 240,000 clones, about 79% recorded once. This sample is part of a study of blood T cell repertoires in COVID-19. Across the study: T cells, B-cell-depleted T cells, or PBMCs supplied cDNA or gDNA.

The receptor's source is a woman in her thirties or forties who had recovered from COVID-19. Specimen: peripheral blood. The rearrangement links TRBV7-2 to TRBJ1-2; TRBD1 aligns across 10 bases. For the CDR3, the DNA is TGTGCCAGCAGCCCGGGACAGGGGTCCAACTATGGCTACACCTTC. Protein sequence: CASSPGQGSNYGYTF.